This T cell receptor (beta chain) came from a study of CD8+CD57+ T cells in acquired aplastic anemia. For the study at large: Sorted CD4+ and CD8+ cells yielded about 3.1 ug of DNA on average. Study outcomes and limitations: Roughly 31 CD8+ CDR3 sequences occurred in both the patients and the controls.

This clonotype was seen repeatedly, ten times or more. Its specificity is not known. The template for TCR beta VDJ and CDR3 sequence profiling was genomic DNA. TCRdb reprocessed the reads with MiXCR, giving one entry per CDR3 protein. Of approximately 380,000 distinct CDR3 sequences listed, around 68% are singletons. The CDR3 is 18 residues long. The germline V gene has CDR1 MRHNA and CDR2 SNTAGT. Trimming cost V 3 bases and J 9 bases, with 24 bases left between them. The sequence derives from a human donor in good health, serving as a control. The chain carries TRBV6-4 and TRBJ1-6, with D uncertain. Sequencing was done on a sample of sorted CD4+, CD8+, or CD8+CD57+ T cells (not recorded which) from PBMCs. CDR3 sequence: CASSETHAPGPLGSPLHF. CDR3 nucleotide sequence: TGTGCCAGCAGTGAGACTCACGCGCCCGGGCCCCTCGGTTCACCCCTCCACTTT.